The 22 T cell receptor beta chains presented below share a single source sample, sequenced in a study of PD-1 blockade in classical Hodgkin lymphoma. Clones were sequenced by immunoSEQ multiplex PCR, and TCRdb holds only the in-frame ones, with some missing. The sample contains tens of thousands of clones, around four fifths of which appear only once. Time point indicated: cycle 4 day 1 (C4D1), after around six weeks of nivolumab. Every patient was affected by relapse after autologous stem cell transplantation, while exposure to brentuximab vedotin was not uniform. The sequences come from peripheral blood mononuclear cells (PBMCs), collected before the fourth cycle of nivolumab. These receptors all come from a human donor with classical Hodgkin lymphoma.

The CDR3: CASSYSWVQGYEQYF. The CDR3 DNA sequence: TGTGCCAGCAGTTACTCGTGGGTCCAGGGCTACGAGCAGTACTTC. The rearrangement joins TRBV6-5 to TRBJ2-7; perhaps TRBD1 as D (5 bases). The germline CDR1 and CDR2 sequences are MNHEY and SVGAGI. The CDR3 is made up of 15 amino acids. Trimming took 0 bases from V and 3 from J, leaving 12 bases between them.

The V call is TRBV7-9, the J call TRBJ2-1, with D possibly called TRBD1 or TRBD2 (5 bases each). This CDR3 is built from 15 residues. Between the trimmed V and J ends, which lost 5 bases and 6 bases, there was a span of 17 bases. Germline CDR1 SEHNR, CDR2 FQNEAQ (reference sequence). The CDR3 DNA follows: TGTGCCAGCAGCCTAGGGACGGACGGGGTCAATGAGCAGTTCTTC. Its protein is CASSLGTDGVNEQFF. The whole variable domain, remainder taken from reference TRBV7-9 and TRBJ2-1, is DTGVSQNPRHKITKRGQNVTFRCDPISEHNRLYWYRQTLGQGPEFLTYFQNEAQLEKSRLLSDRFSAERPKGSFSTLEIQRTEQGDSAMYLCASSLGTDGVNEQFFGPGTRLTVL.

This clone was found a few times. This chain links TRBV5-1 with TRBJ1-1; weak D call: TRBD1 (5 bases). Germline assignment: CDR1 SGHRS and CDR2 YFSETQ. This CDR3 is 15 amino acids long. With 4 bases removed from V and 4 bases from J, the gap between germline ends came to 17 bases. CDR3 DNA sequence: TGCGCCAGCAGCCCCGGGGGGAGGGTGTTCACTGAAGCTTTCTTT. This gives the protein CASSPGGRVFTEAFF.

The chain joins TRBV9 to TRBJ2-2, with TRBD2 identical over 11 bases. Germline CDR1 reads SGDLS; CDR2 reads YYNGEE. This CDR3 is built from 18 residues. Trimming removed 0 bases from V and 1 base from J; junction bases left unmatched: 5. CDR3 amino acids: CASSVGLAGGVNTGELFF. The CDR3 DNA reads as TGTGCCAGCAGCGTAGGGCTAGCGGGAGGCGTGAACACCGGGGAGCTGTTTTTT.

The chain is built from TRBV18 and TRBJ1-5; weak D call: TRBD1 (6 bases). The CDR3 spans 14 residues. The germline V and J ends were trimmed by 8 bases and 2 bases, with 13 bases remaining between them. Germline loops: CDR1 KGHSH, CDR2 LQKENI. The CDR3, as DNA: TGTGCCAGCCGAGGGGGGGGCGGCAATCAGCCCCAGCATTTT. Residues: CASRGGGGNQPQHF.

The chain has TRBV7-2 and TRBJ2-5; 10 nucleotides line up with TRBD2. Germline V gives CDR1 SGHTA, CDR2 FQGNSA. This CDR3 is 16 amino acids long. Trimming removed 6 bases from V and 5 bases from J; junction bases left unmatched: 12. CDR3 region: CASRSRTSGIPETQYF. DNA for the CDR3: TGTGCCAGCAGATCACGGACTAGCGGAATCCCGGAGACCCAGTACTTC.

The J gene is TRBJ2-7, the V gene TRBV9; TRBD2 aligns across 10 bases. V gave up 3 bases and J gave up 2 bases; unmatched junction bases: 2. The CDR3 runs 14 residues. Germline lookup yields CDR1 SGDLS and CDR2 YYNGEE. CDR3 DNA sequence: TGTGCCAGCAGCGAGGGACTAGCGACCTACGAGCAGTACTTC. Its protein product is CASSEGLATYEQYF.

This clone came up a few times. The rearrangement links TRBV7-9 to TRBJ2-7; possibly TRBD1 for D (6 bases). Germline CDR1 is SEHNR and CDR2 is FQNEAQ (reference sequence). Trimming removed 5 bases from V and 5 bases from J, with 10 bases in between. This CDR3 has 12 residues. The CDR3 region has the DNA TGTGCCAGCAGCCCATACAGGGACGAGCAGTACTTC. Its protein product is CASSPYRDEQYF. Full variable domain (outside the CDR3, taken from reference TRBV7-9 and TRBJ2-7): DTGVSQNPRHKITKRGQNVTFRCDPISEHNRLYWYRQTLGQGPEFLTYFQNEAQLEKSRLLSDRFSAERPKGSFSTLEIQRTEQGDSAMYLCASSPYRDEQYFGPGTRLTVT.

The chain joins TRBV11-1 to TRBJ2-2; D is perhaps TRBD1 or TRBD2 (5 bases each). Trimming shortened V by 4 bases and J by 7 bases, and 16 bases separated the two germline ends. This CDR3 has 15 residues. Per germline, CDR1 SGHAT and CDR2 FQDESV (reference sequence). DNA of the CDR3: TGTGCCAGCAGCTCCCCCTCAGGGCGGGTCGGGGAGCTGTTTTTT. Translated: CASSSPSGRVGELFF.

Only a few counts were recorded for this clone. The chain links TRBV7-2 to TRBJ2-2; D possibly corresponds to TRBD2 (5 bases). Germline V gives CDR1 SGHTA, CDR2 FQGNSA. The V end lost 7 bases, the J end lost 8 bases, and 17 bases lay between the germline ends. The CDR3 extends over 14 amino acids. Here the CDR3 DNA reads TGTGCCAGCAACGGACGGACTCCCGGAGGGGAGCTGTTTTTT. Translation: CASNGRTPGGELFF.

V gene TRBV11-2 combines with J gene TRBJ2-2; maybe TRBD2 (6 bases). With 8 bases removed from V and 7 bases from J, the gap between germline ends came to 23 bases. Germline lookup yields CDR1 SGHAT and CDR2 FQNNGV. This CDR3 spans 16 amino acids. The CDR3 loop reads CASGPLGTYGSGELFF. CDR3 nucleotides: TGTGCCAGCGGTCCTTTGGGGACTTATGGCAGCGGGGAGCTGTTTTTT.

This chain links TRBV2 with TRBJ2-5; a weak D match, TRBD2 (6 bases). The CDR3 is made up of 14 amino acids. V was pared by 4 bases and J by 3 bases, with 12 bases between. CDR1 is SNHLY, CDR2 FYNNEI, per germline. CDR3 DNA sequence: TGTGCCAGCAGTGGACTAGGGGTGAAAGAGACCCAGTACTTC. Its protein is CASSGLGVKETQYF.

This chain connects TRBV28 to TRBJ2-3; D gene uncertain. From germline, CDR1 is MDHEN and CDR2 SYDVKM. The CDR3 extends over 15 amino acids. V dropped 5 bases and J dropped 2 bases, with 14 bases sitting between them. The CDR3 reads CASSAGPQDTDTQYF. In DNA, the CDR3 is TGTGCCAGCAGTGCCGGACCCCAAGACACAGATACGCAGTATTTT.

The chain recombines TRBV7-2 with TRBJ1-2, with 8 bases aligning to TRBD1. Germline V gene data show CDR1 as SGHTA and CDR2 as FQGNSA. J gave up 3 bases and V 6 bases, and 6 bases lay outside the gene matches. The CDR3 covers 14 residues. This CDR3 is CASRDQGAYYGYTF. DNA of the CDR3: TGTGCCAGCAGGGATCAGGGGGCGTACTATGGCTACACCTTC.

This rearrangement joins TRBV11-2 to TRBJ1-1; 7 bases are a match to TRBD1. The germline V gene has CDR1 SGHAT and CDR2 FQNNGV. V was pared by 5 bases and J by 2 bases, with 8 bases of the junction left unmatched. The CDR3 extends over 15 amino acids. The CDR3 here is CASSLGRTGNTEAFF. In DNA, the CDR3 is TGTGCCAGCAGCCTGGGAAGGACAGGCAACACTGAAGCTTTCTTT.

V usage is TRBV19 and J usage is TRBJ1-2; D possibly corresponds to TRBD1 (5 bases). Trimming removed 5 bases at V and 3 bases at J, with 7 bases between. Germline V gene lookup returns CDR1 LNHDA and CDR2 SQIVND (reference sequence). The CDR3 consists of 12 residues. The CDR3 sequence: CASSRGDYGYTF. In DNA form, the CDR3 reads TGTGCCAGTAGTCGGGGGGACTATGGCTACACCTTC. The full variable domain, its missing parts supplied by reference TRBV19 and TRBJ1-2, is DGGITQSPKYLFRKEGQNVTLSCEQNLNHDAMYWYRQDPGQGLRLIYYSQIVNDFQKGDIAEGYSVSREKKESFPLTVTSAQKNPTAFYLCASSRGDYGYTFGSGTRLTVV.

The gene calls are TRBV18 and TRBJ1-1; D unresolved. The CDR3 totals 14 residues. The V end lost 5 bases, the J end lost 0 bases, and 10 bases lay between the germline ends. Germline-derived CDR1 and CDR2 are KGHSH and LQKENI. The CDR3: CASSSQGMNTEAFF. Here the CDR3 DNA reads TGTGCCAGCTCATCACAAGGCATGAACACTGAAGCTTTCTTT.

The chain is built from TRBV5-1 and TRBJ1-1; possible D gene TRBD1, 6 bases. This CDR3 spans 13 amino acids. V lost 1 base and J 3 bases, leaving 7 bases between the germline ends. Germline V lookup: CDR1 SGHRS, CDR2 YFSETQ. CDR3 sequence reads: CASSLRGYTEAFF. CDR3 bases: TGCGCCAGCAGCTTGAGGGGGTACACTGAAGCTTTCTTT.

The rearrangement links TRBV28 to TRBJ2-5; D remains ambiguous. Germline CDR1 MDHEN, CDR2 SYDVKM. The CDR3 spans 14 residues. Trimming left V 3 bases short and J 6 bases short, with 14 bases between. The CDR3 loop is CASSLGAGWQTQYF. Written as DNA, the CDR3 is TGTGCCAGCAGTTTGGGCGCAGGCTGGCAGACCCAGTACTTC.

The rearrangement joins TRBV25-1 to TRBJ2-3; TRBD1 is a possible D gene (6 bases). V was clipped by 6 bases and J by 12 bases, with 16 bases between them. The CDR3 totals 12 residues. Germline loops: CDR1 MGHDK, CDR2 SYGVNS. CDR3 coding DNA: TGTGCCAGCAGGACAGGTAGAATGCGTCAGTATTTT. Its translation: CASRTGRMRQYF.

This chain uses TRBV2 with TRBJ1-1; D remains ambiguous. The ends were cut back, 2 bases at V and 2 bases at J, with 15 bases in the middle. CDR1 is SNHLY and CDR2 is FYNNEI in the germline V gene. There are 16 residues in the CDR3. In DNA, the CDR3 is TGTGCCAGCAGTGAATCCTTGGAACCAGTAAACACTGAAGCTTTCTTT. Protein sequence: CASSESLEPVNTEAFF.

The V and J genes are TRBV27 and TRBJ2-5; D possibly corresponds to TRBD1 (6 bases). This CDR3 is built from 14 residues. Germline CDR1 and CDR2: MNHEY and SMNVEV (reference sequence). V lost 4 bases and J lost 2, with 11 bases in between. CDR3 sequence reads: CASSSGTMQETQYF. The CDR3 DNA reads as TGTGCCAGCAGTTCCGGGACAATGCAAGAGACCCAGTACTTC.